The 8 T cell receptor beta chains below all came from one sample that was sequenced in a study of technical replicates of blood from a handful of donors. Produced via immunoSEQ multiplex PCR; TCRdb's table is partial and in-frame only. This table has around 78,000 clones, roughly 94% appearing once. Sequenced sample: T cells isolated from PBMCs. The receptors shown here come from a human donor in good health.

The chain carries TRBV29-1 and TRBJ1-3; 7 bases line up with TRBD1. This CDR3 comprises 13 residues. CDR1 and CDR2 (germline): SQVTM, ANQGSEA. The J segment lost 7 bases and the V segment lost 4 bases, leaving 7 bases of the junction unmatched. The CDR3 spells CSVVAGGQNTIYF. The CDR3 DNA reads TGCAGCGTTGTAGCAGGGGGTCAGAACACCATATATTTT.

About this clone itself: The same CDR3 also results from other DNA sequences found in this sample. The genes are TRBV7-9 and TRBJ2-7; 7 nucleotides agree with TRBD1. CDR3 length: 14 amino acids. Germline V gives CDR1 SEHNR, CDR2 FQNEAQ (reference sequence). The ends lost 4 bases at V and 1 base at J; junction bases unmatched: 4. CDR3 in amino acids: CASSSPGQSYEQYF. The CDR3 DNA sequence: TGTGCCAGCAGCTCCCCGGGACAGTCCTACGAGCAGTACTTC.

The V and J genes are TRBV5-4 and TRBJ2-7; D is possibly TRBD2 (6 bases). V shed 4 bases and J shed 4 bases, with 6 bases lying between them. The CDR3 spans 11 residues. Per the germline V gene, CDR1 is SGHNT and CDR2 is YYREEE (reference sequence). CDR3 bases: TGTGCCAGCAGCGCGGGATACGAGCAGTACTTC. It translates to CASSAGYEQYF.

CDR3 region: CASTQTNTDTQYF. The CDR3 nucleotides are TGTGCCAGCACGCAGACAAACACAGATACGCAGTATTTT. The genes are TRBV6-1 and TRBJ2-3; D gene ambiguous. This CDR3 has 13 residues. The germline V and J ends were trimmed by 7 bases and 2 bases, with 10 bases remaining between them. The germline V gene encodes CDR1 MNHNS and CDR2 SASEGT.

This chain joins TRBV2 and TRBJ1-1; D might be TRBD1 (6 bases). The germline CDR1 and CDR2 sequences are SNHLY and FYNNEI. The CDR3 runs 12 residues. Here the CDR3 DNA reads TGTGCGACAGGACTTATGAACACTGAAGCTTTCTTT. The encoded protein is CATGLMNTEAFF.

The chain joins TRBV27 to TRBJ2-7; weak D call: TRBD1 (6 bases). The CDR3 length is 15 residues. V was cut by 5 bases and J by 3 bases, with 17 bases left in between. Germline V lookup: CDR1 MNHEY, CDR2 SMNVEV (reference sequence). Written as DNA, the CDR3 is TGTGCCAGCAGTCCGCTTACAGGGCCCGACTACGAGCAGTACTTC. Translating gives CASSPLTGPDYEQYF.

This rearrangement joins TRBV6-1 to TRBJ1-2; D might be TRBD1 (6 bases). V shed 6 bases and J shed 8 bases, with 22 bases lying between them. There are 15 residues in the CDR3. Per germline, CDR1 MNHNS and CDR2 SASEGT. CDR3 amino acids: CASRKTRGPTGGYTF. CDR3 in DNA: TGTGCCAGCAGGAAAACCAGGGGCCCGACGGGAGGCTACACCTTC.

CDR3: CASSSGGSFGTQYF. CDR3 DNA: TGTGCCAGCAGCTCGGGCGGGAGTTTCGGGACCCAGTACTTC. The V and J genes are TRBV7-9 and TRBJ2-5, with 7 nucleotides matching TRBD2. The V and J ends lost 4 bases and 7 bases, in that order; junction bases with no gene match: 9. CDR3 length: 14 amino acids. The germline V gene encodes CDR1 SEHNR and CDR2 FQNEAQ (reference sequence).